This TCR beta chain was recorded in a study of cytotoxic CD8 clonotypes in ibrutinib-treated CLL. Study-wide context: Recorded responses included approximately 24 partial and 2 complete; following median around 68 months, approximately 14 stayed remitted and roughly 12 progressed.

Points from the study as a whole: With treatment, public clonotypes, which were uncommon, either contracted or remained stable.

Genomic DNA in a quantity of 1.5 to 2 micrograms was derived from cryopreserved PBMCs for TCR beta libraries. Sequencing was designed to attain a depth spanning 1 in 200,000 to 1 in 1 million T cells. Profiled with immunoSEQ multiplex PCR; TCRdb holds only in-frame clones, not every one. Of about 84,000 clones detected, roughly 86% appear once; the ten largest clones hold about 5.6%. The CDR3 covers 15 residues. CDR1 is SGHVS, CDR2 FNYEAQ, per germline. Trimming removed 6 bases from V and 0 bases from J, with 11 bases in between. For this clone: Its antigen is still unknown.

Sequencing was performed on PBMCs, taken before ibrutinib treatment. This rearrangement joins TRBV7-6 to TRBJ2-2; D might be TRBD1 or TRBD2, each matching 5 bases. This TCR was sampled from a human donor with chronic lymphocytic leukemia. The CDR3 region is CASSGTDSNTGELFF. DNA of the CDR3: TGTGCCAGCAGTGGGACCGATTCGAACACCGGGGAGCTGTTTTTT.